This T cell receptor beta chain was observed in a study of T-cell reconstitution after alpha-beta-depleted transplantation in children (TCRdb year 2016). Turning to the overall study: The study quantitatively tracked T-cell immune reconstitution after TCRalphabeta/CD19-depleted allogeneic hematopoietic cell transplantation in children using TCR repertoire profiling.

General conclusions and limits of the study: Over the following months the frequencies of hyperexpanded clones went down, and after one year T-cell counts and TCRbeta diversity were mostly credited to newly produced T cells. The apparently early recovery of alphabetaT-cell counts about two months after transplant reportedly depended on only several hundred rapidly expanded clones that came from non-depleted graft cells. The high TCRbeta diversity at day 60 in some patients was ascribed to recipient T cells and intrathymic progenitors that had survived conditioning.

Library preparation used PCR. The sequencer was an Illumina HiSeq 2500. Molecular barcoding was employed in the preparation of TCR libraries, with unique molecular identifiers being used to normalize TCRbeta repertoire quantification. TCRdb trimmed the raw reads at Q25, called clones with MiXCR and kept productive beta chains. Rows with one shared CDR3 protein collapse into an entry with the most common genes and DNA. Present in this sample are hundreds of thousands of distinct CDR3 sequences, under 15% of which were seen just once. The ten largest clones capture 0.79% of the sample. This clonotype was seen many times. The antigen it binds to is not known. No much larger clone is present one base from it, and per-base qualities are unavailable. Per the publication, the treatment or condition label means: allogeneic hematopoietic cell transplantation with graft depleted of TCRalphabeta T cells and CD19 B cells. The transplant recipients were children given TCRalphabeta/CD19-depleted allogeneic hematopoietic cell grafts.

Trimming removed 3 bases from V and 6 bases from J, leaving 14 bases between the germline ends. The CDR1 and CDR2 encoded by the germline V gene are SQVTM and ANQGSEA. Reading from cysteine to phenylalanine, the CDR3 counts 14 amino acids. Only the CDR3 region is kept as DNA, spanning 42 bases read in frame from base 1. This receptor chain uses TRBV29-1 and TRBJ2-2; TRBD2 is a weak D gene call, 6 bases matching. The sequenced sample was PBMCs, obtained before TCRalphabeta/CD19-depleted stem cell transplant. The TCR was taken from a girl aged 2-10 years with congenital amegakaryocytic thrombocytopenia, due to receive a stem cell transplant. The DNA sequence is TGCAGCGTTGAGGGGGGTTCTCGGTCCGGGGAGCTGTTTTTT. Its amino acids are CSVEGGSRSGELFF.